This passage covers 12 T cell receptor beta chains from one sample sequenced in a study of shared clonotypes between healthy human individuals. This table comes from immunoSEQ multiplex PCR, and its TCRdb copy is limited to in-frame clones, with some not included. The table includes some 580,000 clones, around 97% detected once. Sequencing input: naive CD4+ T cells sorted from blood. The subset here: CD45RA+ positively selected. These receptors originate from a woman aged 25 to 39 in good health.

In this sample, this clone turned up once. The gene calls are TRBV30 and TRBJ1-5; TRBD1 might be the D (6 bases). The CDR3 length is 13 residues. Trimming took off 3 bases at V and 7 bases at J, with 13 bases between the two ends. CDR1 and CDR2 from the germline V gene are GTSNPN and SVGIG (reference sequence). CDR3 amino acids: CAWRGQPNQPQHF. The CDR3 nucleotides read TGTGCCTGGAGAGGACAGCCAAACCAGCCCCAGCATTTT.

The V and J genes are TRBV6-1 and TRBJ2-2; 10 nucleotides match TRBD1. With V trimmed by 7 bases and J by 4 bases, 3 bases remained unmatched. Germline CDR1 is MNHNS and CDR2 is SASEGT. The CDR3 runs to 14 residues. DNA of the CDR3: TGTGCCAGCATTAGGACAGGGGGCACCGGGGAGCTGTTTTTT. This translates into CASIRTGGTGELFF.

This chain links TRBV15 with TRBJ2-1; TRBD2 aligns across 12 bases. CDR1 is LNHNV and CDR2 is YYDKDF in the germline V gene (reference sequence). The length of the CDR3 is 17 residues. V shed 9 bases, J shed 4 bases, and the junction held 13 bases outside the gene matches. The CDR3: CATWGPLAGGLYNEQFF. The CDR3 nucleotides read TGTGCCACTTGGGGACCACTAGCGGGAGGTCTTTACAATGAGCAGTTCTTC.

This chain uses TRBV10-2 with TRBJ1-2, with 10 bases matching TRBD1. V dropped 5 bases and J dropped 4; count of bases not matched to a gene: 4. Per germline, CDR1 WSHSY and CDR2 SAAADI. The CDR3 has 14 amino acids. In DNA form, the CDR3 reads TGCGCCAGCAGTCAGACAGGGGGCGGCTATGGCTACACCTTC. Amino acids: CASSQTGGGYGYTF.

The V gene is TRBV6-1, the J gene TRBJ2-5; 9 nucleotides agree with TRBD1. Unmatched junction bases numbered 6, after V lost 2 bases and J lost 2 bases. CDR3 size: 16 residues. Germline V gives CDR1 MNHNS, CDR2 SASEGT. The CDR3 bases are TGTGCCAGCAGTGAATTTGTAGGACAGGGGCAAGAGACCCAGTACTTC. Protein product: CASSEFVGQGQETQYF.

This chain joins TRBV2 and TRBJ2-1; D possibly matches TRBD1 or TRBD2 (6 bases each). The CDR3 has 14 residues. The V gene lost 3 bases and the J gene lost 7 bases, with 13 bases spanning the gap. Germline loops: CDR1 SNHLY, CDR2 FYNNEI. CDR3 amino acids: CASSDSRGGNEQFF. The CDR3 DNA reads as TGTGCCAGCAGTGATTCCAGGGGAGGTAATGAGCAGTTCTTC.

V and J are TRBV2 and TRBJ2-1; tentative D call: TRBD2 (6 bases). CDR1 and CDR2 from the germline V gene are SNHLY and FYNNEI. The CDR3 extends over 14 amino acids. The V end lost 8 bases, the J end lost 2 bases, and 13 bases lay between the germline ends. CDR3 DNA sequence: TGTGCCAGCTGTGTAGCGGAAACCTACAATGAGCAGTTCTTC. It codes for CASCVAETYNEQFF.

The chain employs TRBV7-2 and TRBJ1-5; D not certain. CDR1 SGHTA and CDR2 FQGNSA come from the germline V gene. The CDR3 spans 14 residues. Trimming cost V 6 bases and J 5 bases, with 14 bases left between them. The CDR3 is CASSTGSPDQPQHF. In DNA form, the CDR3 reads TGTGCCAGCAGTACGGGGAGCCCAGATCAGCCCCAGCATTTT. The variable domain in full, with the rest retrieved from reference TRBV7-2 and TRBJ1-5, is GAGVSQSPSNKVTEKGKDVELRCDPISGHTALYWYRQSLGQGLEFLIYFQGNSAPDKSGLPSDRFSAERTGGSVSTLTIQRTQQEDSAVYLCASSTGSPDQPQHFGDGTRLSIL.

This chain joins TRBV15 and TRBJ2-1; 7 positions match TRBD1. Germline lookup yields CDR1 LNHNV and CDR2 YYDKDF (reference sequence). The CDR3 length is 15 residues. With 1 base clipped from V and 5 bases from J, the junction kept 5 bases outside the gene matches. The CDR3 is CATSRGGTVDNEQFF. The CDR3 DNA reads as TGTGCCACCAGCAGAGGGGGGACAGTCGACAATGAGCAGTTCTTC.

This rearrangement joins TRBV14 to TRBJ1-2; TRBD1 aligns across 12 bases. The CDR3 covers 18 residues. V gave up 2 bases and J gave up 7 bases; unmatched junction bases: 14. Germline V gene data show CDR1 as SGHDN and CDR2 as FVKESK. The CDR3 coding sequence is TGTGCCAGCAGCCAACCGCCAGGGACAGGGGGCGCGTATGGTGGCTACACCTTC. It is translated as CASSQPPGTGGAYGGYTF.

V and J are TRBV29-1 and TRBJ2-7; TRBD2 matches 11 bases. The CDR3 totals 13 residues. After removal of 4 bases from V and 6 bases from J, the junction contained 5 bases not matched to a gene. The germline CDR1 and CDR2 sequences are SQVTM and ANQGSEA. The chain's CDR3 is CSVVGLAVSEQYF. The CDR3 DNA follows: TGCAGCGTTGTGGGACTAGCGGTATCCGAGCAGTACTTC.

This chain uses TRBV5-1 with TRBJ1-1; 9 nucleotides line up with TRBD1. V lost 7 bases and J lost 3; bases outside the gene matches: 10. Germline CDR1 SGHRS, CDR2 YFSETQ. The CDR3 consists of 15 residues. The CDR3 coding sequence is TGCGCCAGCGGAAGGACAGGGGCTGAGGACACTGAAGCTTTCTTT. The encoded protein is CASGRTGAEDTEAFF.